These T cell receptor beta chains were read from a single sample in a study of blood T cell repertoires in COVID-19. TCRdb's table, derived via immunoSEQ multiplex PCR, lists solely in-frame clones and lacks some. The sample has 50,000 to 65,000 clones, around 83% seen once. Specimen: peripheral blood. These receptors were collected from a human donor in a cohort sampled during active COVID-19. Both conserved end residues are part of each CDR3. D genes are given only for firm matches. Rows may omit the clone size; those that give it use once, few, many or a size class.

v_call	d_call	j_call	clone_size	cdr3_nt	cdr3_aa
TRBV23-1	TRBD2	TRBJ2-3	-	TGCGCCAGCAGTCTAGGCCGGGAGGGCGGGACAGATACGCAGTATTTT	CASSLGREGGTDTQYF
TRBV11-3	TRBD1	TRBJ2-2	-	TGTGCCAGCAGCTCTAACAGGGGGCCGACCCCCGGGGAGCTGTTTTTT	CASSSNRGPTPGELFF
TRBV7-9	TRBD2	TRBJ2-7	-	TGTGCCAGCAGCTTACGACTAGCCTCCACCTACGAGCAGTACTTC	CASSLRLASTYEQYF
TRBV6-6	TRBD1	TRBJ2-2	-	TGTGCCGGCCGACAGGGGTGGGCGAACACCGGGGAGCTGTTTTTT	CAGRQGWANTGELFF
TRBV7-8	-	TRBJ1-5	-	TGTGCCAGCAGCGCCGGCTACCGACAAGACAATCAGCCCCAGCATTTT	CASSAGYRQDNQPQHF
TRBV3-1/TRBV3-2	-	TRBJ2-7	once	TGTGCCAGCAGCCGCGGAACCGAGCAGTACTTC	CASSRGTEQYF
TRBV9	-	TRBJ1-2	-	TGTGCCAGCAGCGGCCATCAGGGCTACTATGGCTACACCTTC	CASSGHQGYYGYTF
TRBV10-3	TRBD1	TRBJ2-2	-	TGTGCCATCACCCAGGCGGGACAGGGGGCCACCGGGGAGCTGTTTTTT	CAITQAGQGATGELFF
TRBV5-1	TRBD2	TRBJ2-5	-	TGCGCCAGCAGCTTGGGCGCTAGCGGGGAAGAGACCCAGTACTTC	CASSLGASGEETQYF
TRBV3-1/TRBV3-2	TRBD1	TRBJ1-2	medium-sized	TGTGCCAGCAGCCCGGGACAGGGAAGGGACTATGGCTACACCTTC	CASSPGQGRDYGYTF
TRBV11-2	TRBD1	TRBJ2-7	few	TGTGCCAGCAGCCAACGGGGACAGAGAATCTACGAGCAGTACTTC	CASSQRGQRIYEQYF
TRBV6-5	-	TRBJ2-7	-	TGTGCCAGCACGTCCACAGGATCCCTTCGGGCCGAGCAGTACTTC	CASTSTGSLRAEQYF
TRBV5-1	TRBD1	TRBJ2-7	-	TGCGCCAGCAGCCGGCCCGGACAGGGAGCCTACGAGCAGTACTTC	CASSRPGQGAYEQYF
TRBV5-4	-	TRBJ2-5	few	TGTGCCAGCAGCTTCGGCCCCGCGGGGAGGAGGCCAGAAGAGACCCAGTACTTC	CASSFGPAGRRPEETQYF
TRBV18	-	TRBJ1-6	-	TGTGCCAGCTCACCAGGTGGAGGGAGCTCCTATAATTCACCCCTCCACTTT	CASSPGGGSSYNSPLHF
TRBV7-9	-	TRBJ2-7	few	TGTGCCAGCAGCTTCGGCGGGAACTCCTACGAGCAGTACTTC	CASSFGGNSYEQYF
TRBV4-1	-	TRBJ1-1	-	TGCGCCAGCAGCCAAGCTCTCGGGGGGACAATGAACACTGAAGCTTTCTTT	CASSQALGGTMNTEAFF
TRBV10-1	TRBD2	TRBJ2-2	-	TGCGCCAGCAGTGGTAGACTAGCGGGAGGTCGGAACACCGGGGAGCTGTTTTTT	CASSGRLAGGRNTGELFF
TRBV11-2	-	TRBJ2-2	-	TGTGCCAGCACCCCGGCAGGGGCAGGCACCGGGGAGCTGTTTTTT	CASTPAGAGTGELFF
TRBV10-2	TRBD2	TRBJ2-7	-	TGCGCCAGCAGTGAGTTACGACTAGCGGGAGGCGAGCAGTACTTC	CASSELRLAGGEQYF
TRBV2	-	TRBJ1-1	few	TGTGCCAGCGGGTTTCGAGACAGGAACACTGAAGCTTTCTTT	CASGFRDRNTEAFF
TRBV19	-	TRBJ1-2	-	TGTGCCAGTAGTTTTGGCAGGGTTAACTATGGCTACACCTTC	CASSFGRVNYGYTF
TRBV5-1	TRBD1	TRBJ2-7	-	TGCGCCAGCAGCGCGACCGGGACAGGGACCTACGAGCAGTACTTC	CASSATGTGTYEQYF
TRBV7-2	TRBD2	TRBJ2-3	-	TGTGCCAGCAGCTTACAGAGCGGGGGAACAGATACGCAGTATTTT	CASSLQSGGTDTQYF
TRBV24-1	-	TRBJ2-1	once	TGTGCCACCAGTGACGGGCCTGGTGCGGGGTCCTACAATGAGCAGTTCTTC	CATSDGPGAGSYNEQFF
TRBV5-6	TRBD1	TRBJ2-6	-	TGTGCCAGCAGCTTTTGGACAGGGGAAACTGGGGCCAACGTCCTGACTTTC	CASSFWTGETGANVLTF
TRBV3-1/TRBV3-2	TRBD1	TRBJ2-5	-	TGTGCCAGCAGCCAGGGACAGGGTGATGAGACCCAGTACTTC	CASSQGQGDETQYF
TRBV7-2	-	TRBJ2-1	-	TGTGCCAGCAGCCTTAAAATCGACTACTCCTACAATGAGCAGTTCTTC	CASSLKIDYSYNEQFF
TRBV6-1	-	TRBJ2-3	-	TGTGCCAGCAGTGGGGCAGGGGTCACTAGCACAGATACGCAGTATTTT	CASSGAGVTSTDTQYF
TRBV18	-	TRBJ2-7	-	TGTGCCAGCTCACCGGGCCAGGGGAACGAGCAGTACTTC	CASSPGQGNEQYF
TRBV3-1/TRBV3-2	TRBD1	TRBJ1-2	-	TGTGCCAGCAGTGTCGGACAGGGGACCTATGGCTACACCTTC	CASSVGQGTYGYTF
TRBV2	-	TRBJ1-2	-	TGTGCCATCACAGGGTATTATGGCTACACCTTC	CAITGYYGYTF
TRBV11-2	-	TRBJ1-5	-	TGTGCCAGCAGCAGACGACAGAAGTACCCACCAATCAGGACCCAGCATTTT	CASSRRQKYPPIRTQHF